The TCR beta chain under discussion was sequenced for a study of cytomegalovirus exposure and HLA in healthy donors. Overall study findings and caveats: Reportedly, HLA-A and HLA-B alleles of most subjects were accurately predicted from TCR beta. Across donors, presence/absence analyses took sequencing depth to be roughly uniform.

Comments on this clone: Its cognate antigen is unknown.

A multiplex PCR was run with 60 Vbeta primers and 13 Jbeta primers. Some clones are missing from TCRdb's copy, which holds only in-frame ones; the method was immunoSEQ multiplex PCR. This sample has about 150,000 clones, with approximately 79% found just once. Germline assignment: CDR1 SGHRS and CDR2 YFSETQ. The CDR3 is 14 residues long. Between the trimmed V and J ends, which lost 6 bases and 4 bases, there was a span of 15 bases. The chain joins TRBV5-1 to TRBJ2-3; TRBD2 might be the D (6 bases). Sequencing was performed on PBMCs. The source of this sequence is a man aged 50 to 59 in good health and CMV-seropositive. The CDR3 bases are TGCGCCAGCAATGGGGGAGGCTCACCAGATACGCAGTATTTT. Amino acids: CASNGGGSPDTQYF.